The 9 T cell receptor beta chains given below trace back to one sample, sequenced in a study of regulatory dendritic cells for organ transplantation. Profiling relied on immunoSEQ multiplex PCR, and the TCRdb table lists in-frame clones only, not all of them. The sample lists some 28,000 clones; roughly 80% were seen once. The sequenced material came from naive CD4+ T cells from blood. Subset denoted: CD45RA+ naive T cells. The receptors were sampled from a human donor in good health.

The gene calls are TRBV9 and TRBJ2-3, with 8 bases that match TRBD2. The germline gives CDR1 SGDLS, CDR2 YYNGEE. CDR3 size: 16 residues. J lost 3 bases, V lost 0 bases, and 6 bases had no gene match. The CDR3 DNA sequence: TGTGCCAGCAGCGTAGGATTAGCGGGGTTTACAGATACGCAGTATTTT. Translation: CASSVGLAGFTDTQYF.

This clone appeared a single time. The J gene is TRBJ2-2, the V gene TRBV4-3; 8 nucleotides align to TRBD1. The J segment lost 7 bases and the V segment lost 3 bases, leaving 7 bases of the junction unmatched. This CDR3 is 15 amino acids long. CDR1 is LGHNA and CDR2 is YSLEER in the germline V gene. The CDR3 loop is CASSHGQGRVGELFF. DNA for the CDR3: TGCGCCAGCAGCCACGGACAGGGTCGGGTCGGGGAGCTGTTTTTT.

CDR3 loop: CASSQDYPWPNEKLFF. The CDR3 nucleotides are TGCGCCAGCAGCCAAGATTATCCGTGGCCTAATGAAAAACTGTTTTTT. The V call is TRBV4-1, the J call TRBJ1-4; unclear D gene. The length of the CDR3 is 16 residues. Germline CDR1 reads MGHRA; CDR2 reads YSYEKL. Trimming stripped 0 bases from V and 3 bases from J, with 11 bases between.

The rearrangement joins TRBV5-1 to TRBJ1-1; 8 nucleotides line up with TRBD1. V shed 4 bases, J shed 5 bases, and the junction held 10 bases outside the gene matches. CDR1 and CDR2 (germline): SGHRS, YFSETQ. The CDR3 has 15 residues. CDR3 nucleotides: TGCGCCAGCAGCCCAGGTGACAGGGGAGCGACTGAAGCTTTCTTT. It codes for CASSPGDRGATEAFF. Together with reference TRBV5-1 and TRBJ1-1, the CDR3 gives the full variable domain: KAGVTQTPRYLIKTRGQQVTLSCSPISGHRSVSWYQQTPGQGLQFLFEYFSETQRNKGNFPGRFSGRQFSNSRSEMNVSTLELGDSALYLCASSPGDRGATEAFFGQGTRLTVV.

This chain links TRBV19 with TRBJ2-7, with TRBD2 identical over 8 bases. V was pared by 2 bases and J by 6 bases, with 6 bases of the junction left unmatched. This CDR3 region has 14 residues. Germline values: CDR1 LNHDA, CDR2 SQIVND (reference sequence). The CDR3 protein is CASSIRSGGGEQYF. The CDR3 bases are TGTGCCAGTAGTATAAGGAGCGGGGGTGGCGAGCAGTACTTC.

The chain uses TRBV10-3 and TRBJ2-7; TRBD2 is a possible D gene (6 bases). Trimming shortened V by 3 bases and J by 4 bases, and 16 bases separated the two germline ends. This CDR3 has 15 amino acids. Germline V gene lookup returns CDR1 ENHRY and CDR2 SYGVKD. CDR3 amino acids: CAISDVGRGAYEQYF. As DNA, the CDR3 is TGTGCCATCAGTGACGTTGGGCGGGGAGCTTACGAGCAGTACTTC.

The chain is built from TRBV4-3 and TRBJ1-4; TRBD1 is a possible D gene (5 bases). Germline-derived CDR1 and CDR2 are LGHNA and YSLEER. The CDR3 is made up of 16 amino acids. The V gene lost 0 bases and the J gene lost 6 bases, with 14 bases spanning the gap. The CDR3 nucleotides read TGCGCCAGCAGCCAAGAATACGGCAGGGTACATGAAAAACTGTTTTTT. This sequence encodes CASSQEYGRVHEKLFF.

J is TRBJ2-1 and V is TRBV7-2; tentatively, D is TRBD1 (6 bases). The CDR3 is made up of 13 amino acids. The germline V gene encodes CDR1 SGHTA and CDR2 FQGNSA. The V end lost 0 bases, the J end lost 8 bases, and 8 bases lay between the germline ends. CDR3 coding DNA: TGTGCCAGCAGCTTAGCTGGGGGCGATGAGCAGTTCTTC. Protein product: CASSLAGGDEQFF.

V and J are TRBV23-1 and TRBJ1-5; D unclear. TRBV23-1 is an open reading frame whose function is uncertain. V shed 4 bases and J shed 6 bases, with 7 bases lying between them. The CDR3 extends over 12 amino acids. The CDR3 nucleotides are TGCGCCAGCAGTCCCAGGATTCAGCCCCAGCATTTT. Translated, it gives CASSPRIQPQHF.